Presented here are 9 T cell receptor beta chains from one specimen sequenced in a study of cytomegalovirus exposure and HLA in healthy donors (dated by TCRdb to the late 2010s). Library preparation used the immunoSEQ multiplex PCR assay. The multiplex PCR relied on a mix of 60 forward primers for TCR Vbeta segments and 13 reverse primers for TCR Jbeta segments. The immuneACCESS repertoire file appears here via TCRdb, limited to in-frame rearrangements. These files lack a portion of the clones; in checked studies, under half of the deficit traces to unresolved V genes, and the cause of the others is not known. Counted in this sample were over 110,000 clones; about four fifths of them appeared once. Around 6.6% of the sample is held by the ten biggest clonotypes. The sequencing sample was made of PBMCs. The source of these receptors is a woman between 40 and 55 years old in good health and CMV-seropositive.

V usage is TRBV6-1 and J usage is TRBJ1-3; D might be TRBD1 (6 bases). In germline, CDR1 is MNHNS, CDR2 SASEGT. With 0 bases removed from V and 3 bases from J, the gap between germline ends came to 18 bases. The length of the CDR3 is 18 residues. CDR3 nucleotides: TGTGCCAGCAGTGAAGCGCTTCTCAGGGGCCTTGATGGAAACACCATATATTTT. Its protein is CASSEALLRGLDGNTIYF.

The V gene is TRBV23-1, the J gene TRBJ1-2; 8 nucleotides agree with TRBD1. TRBV23-1 is reported as an ORF; its role is uncertain. Trimming cost V 5 bases and J 0 bases; bases outside gene matches: 11. The CDR3 is 17 amino acids. CDR3 loop: CASSGDRPGVANYGYTF. The CDR3 DNA reads TGCGCCAGCAGTGGGGACAGGCCAGGTGTCGCTAACTATGGCTACACCTTC.

The chain employs TRBV21-1 and TRBJ2-2; no DNA check was done on the table's D call, TRBD2. TRBV21-1 is assigned pseudogene status. The length of the CDR3 is 17 residues. CDR3: CASSLRLAGVRTGELFF. The CDR3 DNA reads as TGTGCCAGCAGCTTACGACTAGCGGGAGTGAGGACCGGGGAGCTGTTTTTT.

This CDR3 is CASSLVGLAGTDTQYF. The CDR3 DNA reads as TGTGCCAGCAGCTTAGTTGGACTAGCGGGAACAGATACGCAGTATTTT. V gene TRBV7-2 combines with J gene TRBJ2-3; 12 bases agree with TRBD2. Germline V gene data show CDR1 as SGHTA and CDR2 as FQGNSA. Germline trimming cut 1 base from V and 3 bases from J; bases unmatched to any gene: 2. The CDR3 contains 16 residues.

This rearrangement joins TRBV6-1 to TRBJ2-2, with D unresolved. CDR1 is MNHNS, CDR2 SASEGT, per germline. Trimming pared 6 bases from V and 4 bases from J, leaving 15 bases between. This CDR3 comprises 15 residues. The CDR3 DNA is TGTGCCAGCAGACTCGAGAGGTGGAGCACCGGGGAGCTGTTTTTT. Protein: CASRLERWSTGELFF.

The V gene is TRBV5-1, the J gene TRBJ2-5, with a weak D call TRBD2 (7 bases). The germline V gene has CDR1 SGHRS and CDR2 YFSETQ. Trimming pared 2 bases from V and 4 bases from J, leaving 18 bases between. The CDR3 sequence is 16 residues long. CDR3 loop: CASSLPPVGGGETQYF. CDR3 DNA: TGCGCCAGCAGCTTACCCCCAGTGGGAGGGGGAGAGACCCAGTACTTC.

This clone was seen a single time. The chain joins TRBV6-4 to TRBJ2-7, with TRBD2 matching 8 bases. This CDR3 comprises 15 residues. Unmatched junction bases numbered 9, after V lost 6 bases and J lost 2 bases. The germline V gene has CDR1 MRHNA and CDR2 SNTAGT. DNA of the CDR3: TGTGCCAGCAGATTAGCGGGAAATGGGCCCTACGAGCAGTACTTC. Translated: CASRLAGNGPYEQYF.

The CDR3 DNA is TGTGCCAGCAGTTCCCCCGGGGGAGACGAGCAGTACTTC. It codes for CASSSPGGDEQYF. V gene TRBV6-5 combines with J gene TRBJ2-7; the D gene is possibly TRBD2 (6 bases). This CDR3 spans 13 amino acids. CDR1 is MNHEY, CDR2 SVGAGI, per germline. V was pared by 4 bases and J by 5 bases, with 12 bases between.

The V gene is TRBV5-1, the J gene TRBJ2-1, with 7 bases aligning to TRBD2. V shed 2 bases and J 1 base; nucleotides not matched to a gene: 3. This CDR3 region has 15 residues. Germline-derived CDR1 and CDR2 are SGHRS and YFSETQ. Here the CDR3 DNA reads TGCGCCAGCAGCTTTAGCGGGTTTTCCTACAATGAGCAGTTCTTC. Protein product: CASSFSGFSYNEQFF.